This T cell receptor beta chain was sequenced during a study of blood T cell repertoires in COVID-19. The CDR3 extends over 14 amino acids. V was clipped by 1 base and J by 2 bases, with 8 bases between them. Per germline, CDR1 MGHRA and CDR2 YSYEKL. Profiled with immunoSEQ multiplex PCR; TCRdb holds only in-frame clones, not every one. This table holds fewer than 60,000 clones, approximately 88% found once. This clonotype originated in a human donor in a cohort sampled during active COVID-19. Material for sequencing was peripheral blood. The chain recombines TRBV4-1 with TRBJ2-5; no firm D call. CDR3 protein: CASSQGRLQETQYF. The CDR3 region has the DNA TGCGCCAGCAGCCAAGGCAGGCTACAAGAGACCCAGTACTTC.